The 2 T cell receptor beta chains below all came from one sample that was sequenced in a study of cytomegalovirus exposure and HLA in healthy donors. The primer mix had 60 Vbeta and 13 Jbeta primers. Using immunoSEQ multiplex PCR, the repertoire was profiled, and TCRdb retains in-frame clones only, with some absent. The sample has roughly 200,000 clones, roughly 80% seen once. The sequencing sample was made of PBMCs. The receptors shown here come from a woman in her 50s in good health and CMV-seronegative.

V usage is TRBV10-3 and J usage is TRBJ2-6; 7 positions match TRBD1. Trimming took 6 bases from V and 0 from J; bases not matched to a gene: 11. Germline V gene sequence: CDR1 ENHRY, CDR2 SYGVKD. This CDR3 comprises 18 residues. The chain's CDR3 is CAIRDRSNSFSGANVLTF. DNA of the CDR3: TGTGCCATCAGGGACAGGTCAAATTCTTTCTCTGGGGCCAACGTCCTGACTTTC.

The V gene is TRBV9, the J gene TRBJ1-4; a possible D gene is TRBD1 (5 bases). The V and J ends lost 0 bases and 0 bases respectively, with 15 bases between them. CDR3 size: 18 residues. Per the germline V gene, CDR1 is SGDLS and CDR2 is YYNGEE. For the CDR3, the DNA is TGTGCCAGCAGCGTAGGTGGTGGGGCAGCCCCAACTAATGAAAAACTGTTTTTT. This sequence encodes CASSVGGGAAPTNEKLFF.